This TCR beta chain was recorded in a study of cytomegalovirus exposure and HLA in healthy donors. Overall study results and limits: The availability of immune exposure information extended only to CMV serostatus. As a later analysis revealed, the rate of TCR association differed by HLA locus, with DRB1 most and HLA-C fewest.

Everyone who donated was a healthy bone marrow donor. At sampling all donors were nominally healthy, likely with unrecorded immune exposures. V dropped 6 bases and J dropped 0 bases, with 12 bases sitting between them. The CDR3 has 14 residues. CDR1 and CDR2 from the germline V gene are SGHDT and YYEEEE. For this clone: The antigen remains undetermined.

Primers included in the PCR were 60 Vbeta and 13 Jbeta primers. Profiled with immunoSEQ multiplex PCR; TCRdb holds only in-frame clones, not every one. This repertoire includes 70,000 to 80,000 clones. This clonotype originated in a man aged 35 to 55 in good health and CMV-seronegative. Input material: PBMCs. The V gene is TRBV5-6, the J gene TRBJ1-2, with D uncertain. The CDR3 bases are TGTGCCAGCACAAAAGGCAGGCCTAACTATGGCTACACCTTC. Encoded protein: CASTKGRPNYGYTF.